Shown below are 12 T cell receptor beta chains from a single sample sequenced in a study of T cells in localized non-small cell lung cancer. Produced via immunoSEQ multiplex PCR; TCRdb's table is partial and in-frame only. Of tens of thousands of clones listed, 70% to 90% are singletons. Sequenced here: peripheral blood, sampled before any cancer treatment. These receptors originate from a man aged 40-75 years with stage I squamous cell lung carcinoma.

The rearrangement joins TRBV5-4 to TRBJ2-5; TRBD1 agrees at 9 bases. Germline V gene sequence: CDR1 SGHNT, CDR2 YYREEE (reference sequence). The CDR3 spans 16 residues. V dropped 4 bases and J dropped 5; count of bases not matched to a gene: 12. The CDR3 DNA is TGTGCCAGCAGCATGCCCCTGACAGGGGGTCGTGAGACCCAGTACTTC. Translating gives CASSMPLTGGRETQYF. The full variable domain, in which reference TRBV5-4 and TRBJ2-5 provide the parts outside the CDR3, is ETGVTQSPTHLIKTRGQQVTLRCSSQSGHNTVSWYQQALGQGPQFIFQYYREEENGRGNFPPRFSGLQFPNYSSELNVNALELDDSALYLCASSMPLTGGRETQYFGPGTRLLVL.

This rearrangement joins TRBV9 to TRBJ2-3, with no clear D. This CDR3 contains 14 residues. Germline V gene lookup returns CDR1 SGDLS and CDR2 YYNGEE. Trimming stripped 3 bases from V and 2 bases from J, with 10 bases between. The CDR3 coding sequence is TGTGCCAGCAGCGCTTACGGTTACACAGATACGCAGTATTTT. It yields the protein CASSAYGYTDTQYF.

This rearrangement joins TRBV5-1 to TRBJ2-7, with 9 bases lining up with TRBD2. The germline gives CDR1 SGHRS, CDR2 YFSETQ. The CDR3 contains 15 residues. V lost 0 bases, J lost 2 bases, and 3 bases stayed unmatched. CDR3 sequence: CASSLVVAGAYEQYF. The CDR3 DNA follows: TGCGCCAGCAGCTTGGTGGTAGCGGGGGCCTACGAGCAGTACTTC.

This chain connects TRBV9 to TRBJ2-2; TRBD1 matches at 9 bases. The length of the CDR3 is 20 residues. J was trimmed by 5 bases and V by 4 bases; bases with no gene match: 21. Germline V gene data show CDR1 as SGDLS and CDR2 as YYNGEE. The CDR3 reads CASSLQTSDPGQGKTGELFF. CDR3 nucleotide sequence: TGTGCCAGCAGCTTACAAACATCCGACCCGGGACAGGGAAAAACCGGGGAGCTGTTTTTT.

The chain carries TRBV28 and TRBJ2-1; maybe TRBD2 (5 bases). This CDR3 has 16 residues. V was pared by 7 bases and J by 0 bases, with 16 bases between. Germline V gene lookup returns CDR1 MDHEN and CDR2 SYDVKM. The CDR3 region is CASTPGGFSSYNEQFF. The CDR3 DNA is TGTGCCAGCACTCCCGGAGGCTTTAGCTCCTACAATGAGCAGTTCTTC.

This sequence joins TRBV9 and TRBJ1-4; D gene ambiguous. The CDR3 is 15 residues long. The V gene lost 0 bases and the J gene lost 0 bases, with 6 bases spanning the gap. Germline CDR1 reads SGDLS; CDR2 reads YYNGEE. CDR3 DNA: TGTGCCAGCAGCGTAGGCGTAGCAACTAATGAAAAACTGTTTTTT. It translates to CASSVGVATNEKLFF.

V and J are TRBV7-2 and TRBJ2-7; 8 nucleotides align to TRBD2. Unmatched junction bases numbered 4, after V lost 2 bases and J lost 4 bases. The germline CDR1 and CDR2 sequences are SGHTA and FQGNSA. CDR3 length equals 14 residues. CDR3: CASSLRTSPYEQYF. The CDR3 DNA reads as TGTGCCAGCAGCTTACGGACTAGCCCTTACGAGCAGTACTTC.

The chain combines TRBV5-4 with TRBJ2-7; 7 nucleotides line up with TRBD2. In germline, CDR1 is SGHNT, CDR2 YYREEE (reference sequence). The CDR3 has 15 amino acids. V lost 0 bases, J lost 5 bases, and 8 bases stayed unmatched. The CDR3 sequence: CASSLGGAGDDEQYF. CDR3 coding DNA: TGTGCCAGCAGCTTGGGAGGGGCGGGAGACGACGAGCAGTACTTC. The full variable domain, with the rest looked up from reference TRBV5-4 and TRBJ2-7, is ETGVTQSPTHLIKTRGQQVTLRCSSQSGHNTVSWYQQALGQGPQFIFQYYREEENGRGNFPPRFSGLQFPNYSSELNVNALELDDSALYLCASSLGGAGDDEQYFGPGTRLTVT.

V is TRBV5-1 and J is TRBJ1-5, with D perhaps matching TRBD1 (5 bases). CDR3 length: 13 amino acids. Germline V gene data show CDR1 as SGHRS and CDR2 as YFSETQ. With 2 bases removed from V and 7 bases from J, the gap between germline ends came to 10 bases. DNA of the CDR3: TGCGCCAGCAGCTTTTCGGGGCGCCAGCCCCAGCATTTT. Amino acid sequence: CASSFSGRQPQHF.

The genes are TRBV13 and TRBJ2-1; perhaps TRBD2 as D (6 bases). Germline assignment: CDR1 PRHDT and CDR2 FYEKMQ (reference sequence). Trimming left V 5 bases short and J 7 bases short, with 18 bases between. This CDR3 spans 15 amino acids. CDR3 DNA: TGTGCCAGCAGCCCCATTTTGGGACTTTATAATGAGCAGTTCTTC. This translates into CASSPILGLYNEQFF.

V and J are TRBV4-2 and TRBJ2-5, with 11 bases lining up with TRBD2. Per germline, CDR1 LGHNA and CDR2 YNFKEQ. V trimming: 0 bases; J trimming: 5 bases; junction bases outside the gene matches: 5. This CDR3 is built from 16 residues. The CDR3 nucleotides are TGTGCCAGCAGCCAAGATACTAGCGGGAGATGGGAGACCCAGTACTTC. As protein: CASSQDTSGRWETQYF.

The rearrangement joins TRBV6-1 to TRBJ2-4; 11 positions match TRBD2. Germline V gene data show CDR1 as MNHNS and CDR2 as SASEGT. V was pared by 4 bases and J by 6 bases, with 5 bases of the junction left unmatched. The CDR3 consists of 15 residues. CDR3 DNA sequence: TGTGCCAGCAGTGGTAGCGGGAGGGCCCGAAACATTCAGTACTTC. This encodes CASSGSGRARNIQYF.